The subject of this entry is one T cell receptor beta chain. The sample originates from a study of PD-L1 blockade in urothelial cancer. Study as a whole: Counts from blood samples showed a median of roughly 150,000 T cells.

Only in-frame clones appear in the TCRdb table, and some are missing; sequencing was by immunoSEQ multiplex PCR. The sample holds 75,000 to 90,000 clones; roughly 82% are singletons and the top ten take 9% to 9.5%. Looked up from germline, CDR1 is SNHLY and CDR2 is FYNNEI. V was clipped by 6 bases and J by 4 bases, with 18 bases between them. The CDR3 loop spans 16 amino acids. The rearrangement uses TRBV2 and TRBJ2-2; the D is unclear. The sequence derives from a man in his 70s with urothelial cancer. The source material was PBMCs, sampled around atezolizumab (anti-PD-L1) treatment. The CDR3 spells CASRPSLYSGTGELFF. CDR3 nucleotides: TGTGCCAGCAGACCCTCACTCTATTCGGGCACCGGGGAGCTGTTTTTT. The variable domain in full, completed from reference TRBV2 and TRBJ2-2, reads EPEVTQTPSHQVTQMGQEVILRCVPISNHLYFYWYRQILGQKVEFLVSFYNNEISEKSEIFDDQFSVERPDGSNFTLKIRSTKLEDSAMYFCASRPSLYSGTGELFFGEGSRLTVL.